This record looks at one TCR beta chain sequence and its context. Assay: immunoSEQ multiplex PCR; the TCRdb copy retains only in-frame clones and omits some. The table lists some 200,000 clones, around 80% of them singletons. The data were obtained in a study of blood T cell repertoires in COVID-19. On the study more broadly: Collection of acute and convalescent COVID-19 samples took place in the United States, Italy and Spain.

The length of the CDR3 is 14 residues. V shed 6 bases, J shed 2 bases, and the junction held 5 bases outside the gene matches. Germline V CDR1 and CDR2: SGHTS, YDEGEE. This sequence was found in an older woman with acute or convalescent COVID-19. The rearrangement joins TRBV5-8 to TRBJ2-3, with 8 nucleotides matching TRBD1. Sequencing was carried out using peripheral blood. CDR3 region: CASTRTGPTDTQYF. The CDR3 DNA reads as TGTGCCAGCACCCGGACAGGGCCCACAGATACGCAGTATTTT.